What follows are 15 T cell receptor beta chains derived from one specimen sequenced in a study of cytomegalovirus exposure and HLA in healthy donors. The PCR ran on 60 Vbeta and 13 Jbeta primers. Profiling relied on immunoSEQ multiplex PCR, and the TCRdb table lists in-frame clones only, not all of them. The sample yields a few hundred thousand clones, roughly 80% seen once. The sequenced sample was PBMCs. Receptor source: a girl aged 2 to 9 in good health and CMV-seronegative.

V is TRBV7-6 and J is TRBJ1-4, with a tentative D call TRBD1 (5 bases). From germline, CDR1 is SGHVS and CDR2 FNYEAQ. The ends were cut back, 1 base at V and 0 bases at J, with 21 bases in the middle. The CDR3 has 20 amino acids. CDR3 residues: CASSLDRNDPLPATNEKLFF. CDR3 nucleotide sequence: TGTGCCAGCAGCTTAGACAGGAACGATCCCCTCCCTGCAACTAATGAAAAACTGTTTTTT.

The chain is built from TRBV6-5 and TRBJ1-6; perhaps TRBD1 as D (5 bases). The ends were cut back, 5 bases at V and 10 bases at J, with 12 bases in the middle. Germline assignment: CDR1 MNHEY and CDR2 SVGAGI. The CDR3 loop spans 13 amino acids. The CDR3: CASSGRVRSPLHF. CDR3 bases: TGTGCCAGCAGTGGCAGGGTCAGGTCACCCCTCCACTTT.

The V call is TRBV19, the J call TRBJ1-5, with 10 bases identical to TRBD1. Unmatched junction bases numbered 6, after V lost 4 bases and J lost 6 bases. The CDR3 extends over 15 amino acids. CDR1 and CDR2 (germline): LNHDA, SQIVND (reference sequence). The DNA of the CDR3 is TGTGCCAGTAGTACCCGGGACAGGGGATTTCAGCCCCAGCATTTT. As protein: CASSTRDRGFQPQHF. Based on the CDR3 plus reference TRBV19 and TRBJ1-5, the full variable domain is DGGITQSPKYLFRKEGQNVTLSCEQNLNHDAMYWYRQDPGQGLRLIYYSQIVNDFQKGDIAEGYSVSREKKESFPLTVTSAQKNPTAFYLCASSTRDRGFQPQHFGDGTRLSIL.

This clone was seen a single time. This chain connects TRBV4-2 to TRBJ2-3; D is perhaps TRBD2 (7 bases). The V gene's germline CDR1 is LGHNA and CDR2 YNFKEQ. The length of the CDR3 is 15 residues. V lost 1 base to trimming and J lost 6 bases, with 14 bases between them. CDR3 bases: TGTGCCAGCAGCCAAGGGGGGCAGGGAGGGGATACGCAGTATTTT. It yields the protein CASSQGGQGGDTQYF.

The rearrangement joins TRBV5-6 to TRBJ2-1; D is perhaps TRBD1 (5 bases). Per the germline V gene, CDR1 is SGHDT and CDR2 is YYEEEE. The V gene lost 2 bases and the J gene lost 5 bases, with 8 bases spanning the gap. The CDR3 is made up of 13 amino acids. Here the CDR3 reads CASSFQGNNEQFF. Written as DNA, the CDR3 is TGTGCCAGCAGCTTCCAGGGAAACAATGAGCAGTTCTTC.

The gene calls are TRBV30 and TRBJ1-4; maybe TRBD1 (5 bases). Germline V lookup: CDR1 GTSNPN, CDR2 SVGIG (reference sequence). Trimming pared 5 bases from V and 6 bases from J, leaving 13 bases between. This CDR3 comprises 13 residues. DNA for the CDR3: TGTGCCTGGGGCTCAGGGATCGATGAAAAACTGTTTTTT. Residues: CAWGSGIDEKLFF.

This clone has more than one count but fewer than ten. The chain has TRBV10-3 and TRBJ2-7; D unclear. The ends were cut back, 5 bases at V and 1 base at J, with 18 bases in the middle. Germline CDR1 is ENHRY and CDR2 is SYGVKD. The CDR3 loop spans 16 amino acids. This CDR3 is CAISKRWLSLSYEQYF. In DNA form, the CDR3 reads TGTGCCATCAGTAAGAGGTGGCTATCTTTATCCTACGAGCAGTACTTC.

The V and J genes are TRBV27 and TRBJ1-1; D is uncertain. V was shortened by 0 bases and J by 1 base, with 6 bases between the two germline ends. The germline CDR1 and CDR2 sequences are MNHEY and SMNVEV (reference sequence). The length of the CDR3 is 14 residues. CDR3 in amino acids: CASSLSLGNTEAFF. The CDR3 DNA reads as TGTGCCAGCAGTTTATCTCTCGGGAACACTGAAGCTTTCTTT.

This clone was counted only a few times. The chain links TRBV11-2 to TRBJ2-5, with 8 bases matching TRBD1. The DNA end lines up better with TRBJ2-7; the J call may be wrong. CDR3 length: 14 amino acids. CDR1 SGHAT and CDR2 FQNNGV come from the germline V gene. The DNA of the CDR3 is TGTGCCAGCAGCTTTGGAAGGACAGGGAACGAGCAGTACTTC. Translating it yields CASSFGRTGNEQYF.

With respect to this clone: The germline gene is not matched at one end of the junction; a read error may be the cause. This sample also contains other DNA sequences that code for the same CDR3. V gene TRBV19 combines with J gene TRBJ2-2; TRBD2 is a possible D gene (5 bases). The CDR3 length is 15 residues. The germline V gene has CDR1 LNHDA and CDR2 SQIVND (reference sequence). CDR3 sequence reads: CASSLYTTTSGELFF. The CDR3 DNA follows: TGTGCCAGTAGTCTGTACACTACAACCTCCGGGGAGCTGTTCTTT.

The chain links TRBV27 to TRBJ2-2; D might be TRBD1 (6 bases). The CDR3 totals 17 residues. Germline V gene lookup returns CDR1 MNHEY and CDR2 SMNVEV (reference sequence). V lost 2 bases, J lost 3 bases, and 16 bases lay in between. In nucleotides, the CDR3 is TGTGCCAGCAGTTTAGACAGGTCGGGCGTGGACACCGGGGAGCTGTTTTTT. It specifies CASSLDRSGVDTGELFF.

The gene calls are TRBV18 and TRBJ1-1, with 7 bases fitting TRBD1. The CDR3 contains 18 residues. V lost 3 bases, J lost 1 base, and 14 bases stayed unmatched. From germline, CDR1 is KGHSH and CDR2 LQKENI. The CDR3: CASSPARATGARNTEAFF. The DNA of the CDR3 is TGTGCCAGCTCACCGGCCAGGGCCACAGGGGCGAGGAACACTGAAGCTTTCTTT.

In DNA, the CDR3 is TGCGCCACGCGGACTAGCGGAGATAGGGTATACTACGAGCAGTACTTC. Its protein product is CATRTSGDRVYYEQYF. The rearrangement joins TRBV10-1 to TRBJ2-7, with 10 bases matching TRBD2. Germline-derived CDR1 and CDR2 are WNHNN and SYGVQD (reference sequence). V lost 10 bases to trimming and J lost 3 bases; unmatched junction nucleotides: 15. The CDR3 sequence is 16 residues long.

The CDR3 region has the DNA TGTGCCAGCAGCGTAGGACTTTACTACCTTAACTATGGCTACACCTTC. As protein: CASSVGLYYLNYGYTF. The chain carries TRBV9 and TRBJ1-2; D gene ambiguous. Trimming stripped 0 bases from V and 1 base from J, with 13 bases between. The CDR3 sequence is 16 residues long. Germline-derived CDR1 and CDR2 are SGDLS and YYNGEE. Based on the CDR3 plus reference TRBV9 and TRBJ1-2, the full variable domain is DSGVTQTPKHLITATGQRVTLRCSPRSGDLSVYWYQQSLDQGLQFLIQYYNGEERAKGNILERFSAQQFPDLHSELNLSSLELGDSALYFCASSVGLYYLNYGYTFGSGTRLTVV.

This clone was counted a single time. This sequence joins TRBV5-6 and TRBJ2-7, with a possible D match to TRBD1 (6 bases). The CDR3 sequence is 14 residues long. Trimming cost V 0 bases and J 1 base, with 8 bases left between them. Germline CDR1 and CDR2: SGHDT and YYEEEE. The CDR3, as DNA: TGTGCCAGCAGCTTGGTAGACAGGTCCTACGAGCAGTACTTC. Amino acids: CASSLVDRSYEQYF.